The rows below give T cell receptor beta chains drawn from one sample of a study of T cells in Graves' hyperthyroidism and ophthalmopathy. MiXCR, run by TCRdb on the multiplex PCR reads, gives a single entry per CDR3 protein. This sample has 300,000 to 400,000 distinct CDR3 sequences, with roughly an eighth found just once. Sequencing used blood. Source of these receptors: a woman younger than 30 with Graves' hyperthyroidism. The CDR3 runs from the conserved cysteine through the conserved F or W. D genes are given only for firm matches. For some rows the clone size is stated as once, few or many, or as a class when expanded; others skip it.

many TRBJ2-1 TRBD1 TRBV19 TGTGCCAGTACCGGACAGGGGGCAAGCTACAATGAGCAGTTCTTC CASTGQGASYNEQFF
many TRBJ2-1 TRBD2 TRBV6-1 TGTGCCAGCTATCCTAGTAGCGGGGATCTTGGCAATGAGCAGTTCTTC CASYPSSGDLGNEQFF
many TRBJ2-7 - TRBV20-1 TGCAGTGCTAGGGAAACCGGGACTGAGTACGAGCAGTACTTC CSARETGTEYEQYF
many TRBJ2-1 - TRBV11-3 TGTGCCAGCAGCAAGCAGACAGGCCGATCCTACAATGAGCAGTTCTTC CASSKQTGRSYNEQFF
many TRBJ2-5 TRBD2 TRBV7-3 TGTGCCAGCAGCTCAGGACTAGCGGGGGGAGAGACCCAGTACTTC CASSSGLAGGETQYF
- TRBJ2-1 - TRBV19 TGTGCCAGTAGTACGCCGCGAGCGACCAATGAGCAGTTCTTC CASSTPRATNEQFF
many TRBJ2-7 - TRBV4-3 TGCGCCAGCAGCCAAGATAACCACGAGCAGTACTTC CASSQDNHEQYF
- TRBJ2-7 TRBD1 TRBV5-6 TGTGCCAGCAGACTTACAGGGGGCTACGAGCAGTACTTC CASRLTGGYEQYF
many TRBJ1-5 - TRBV20-1 TGCAGTGCACTCAAAGGGGATGGCCAGCCCCAGCATTTT CSALKGDGQPQHF
few TRBJ2-2 - TRBV24-1 TGTGCCACCAGTGATCCCAAGGGGAACACCGGGGAGCTGTTTTTT CATSDPKGNTGELFF
- TRBJ1-6 - TRBV5-1 TGCGTCAGCAGCTTGGCCGCAGGACAGTCAAATTCACCCCTCCACTTT CVSSLAAGQSNSPLHF
many TRBJ2-1 - TRBV20-1 TGCAGTGCTAGAGATCGGGACCTATCCACCTCCTACAATGAGCAGTTCTTC CSARDRDLSTSYNEQFF
many TRBJ2-3 - TRBV7-8 TGTGCCAGCAGACACTCGCGGGGTCCCAGGGGTCCCTACACAGATACGCAGTATTTT CASRHSRGPRGPYTDTQYF
many TRBJ2-3 - TRBV11-2 TGTGCCAGCAGCTTATCCCTAGCCCCCGTAAGGGATACGCAGTATTTT CASSLSLAPVRDTQYF
- TRBJ1-5 TRBD1 TRBV20-1 TGCAGTTCTGGGCGACAGGGGGACTATAGCAATCAGCCCCAGCATTTT CSSGRQGDYSNQPQHF
many TRBJ2-3 TRBD1 TRBV11-2 TGTGCCAGCAGTCCCGGGACAGGGGGGGCAGATACGCAGTATTTT CASSPGTGGADTQYF
many TRBJ1-2 - TRBV5-6 TGTGCCAGCAGCGTGGTGCGGTTTAACTATGGCTACACCTTC CASSVVRFNYGYTF
many TRBJ1-5 TRBD1 TRBV6-1 TGTGCCACCAAGGCGGAGATTTCCGGGACAGGCAGCCAGCCCCAGCATTTT CATKAEISGTGSQPQHF
many TRBJ2-7 - TRBV28 TGTGCCAGCAGTTTAAACCCCCTTGGGGGGGCACCCTACGAGCAGTACTTC CASSLNPLGGAPYEQYF
many TRBJ1-5 - TRBV2 TGTGCCAGCAGGGAGGGACCCCTAGCTCAGCCCCAGCATTTT CASREGPLAQPQHF
many TRBJ2-1 - TRBV11-2 TGTGCCAGCTCCCTTAGCCTCTCTCACAATGAGCAGTTCTTC CASSLSLSHNEQFF
many TRBJ2-7 - TRBV5-1 TGCGCCAGCAGCTTGTGGTTTGGGAGCTTCGAGCAGTACTTC CASSLWFGSFEQYF
many TRBJ1-2 - TRBV28 TGTGCCAGCCGGGCAGTGCGGGGCTACACCTTC CASRAVRGYTF
few TRBJ2-7 - TRBV28 TGTGCCAGCAGGCGGACAGTTGGCGAGCAGTACTTC CASRRTVGEQYF
many TRBJ2-7 - TRBV20-1 TGCAGTGCTAGAGATATCGACACCTACGAGCAGTACTTC CSARDIDTYEQYF
many TRBJ1-1 TRBD1 TRBV20-1 TGCAGTGCCGGCGGGACAGTGACTGAAGCTTTCTTT CSAGGTVTEAFF
many TRBJ1-5 - TRBV12-3/TRBV12-4 TGTGCCAGCAGTTTAAGAGTGGGGAATCAGCCCCAGCATTTT CASSLRVGNQPQHF
- TRBJ1-1 - TRBV6-1 TGTGCCAGCAGGTCCGGGATAGGGGTTTTCGGTGAAGCTTTCTTT CASRSGIGVFGEAFF
many TRBJ2-1 TRBD1 TRBV6-7 TGTGCCAACCAGGGGACAGGGGTCAATGAGCAGTTCTTC CANQGTGVNEQFF
many TRBJ1-2 - TRBV6-6 TGTGCCAGCAGTTACTCGAACAGGGACTATGGCTACACCTTC CASSYSNRDYGYTF
many TRBJ1-1 TRBD1 TRBV7-9 TGTGCCAGCAGCTCGACAGGGGACGGTACTGAAGCTTTCTTT CASSSTGDGTEAFF
few TRBJ1-5 - TRBV19 TGTGCCAGTAGTATTCGGGGGAGTCAGCCCCAGCATTTT CASSIRGSQPQHF
many TRBJ2-7 TRBD2 TRBV10-3 TGTGCCATCAGTTCGGGAAAGGCGGGAGAGGACGAGCAGTACTTC CAISSGKAGEDEQYF
- TRBJ2-7 - TRBV20-1 TGCAGTGCTGGGCAGGGGATTACACCTTACGAGCAGTACTTC CSAGQGITPYEQYF